Sequencing of this T cell receptor (beta chain) was carried out in a study of regulatory T cells in long-lasting Graves disease. The TCR beta library used iRepertoire HTBI primers with Arm-PCR amplification of CDR3. TCRdb independently ran MiXCR on the multiplex PCR reads; one entry per CDR3 protein. The sample shows around 400,000 distinct CDR3 sequences, about 10% of them seen only once. Time point noted: newly diagnosed GD, antithyroid drugs for less than 3 months. With RNA extracted from PBMCs as input, the TCR library was made. These same records also appear under a second study, on T cells in Graves' hyperthyroidism and ophthalmopathy.

This sequence was found in a young woman with Graves disease. The specimen was peripheral blood mononuclear cells (PBMCs), collected at new diagnosis, from a patient treated with antithyroid drugs.

This CDR3 is CSVHDRFYGYTF. The CDR3 region has the DNA TGCAGCGTTCACGACAGATTCTATGGCTACACCTTC. The chain carries TRBV29-1 and TRBJ1-2, with D possibly TRBD1 on 5 matching bases. Per the germline V gene, CDR1 is SQVTM and CDR2 is ANQGSEA. Trimming stripped 5 bases from V and 4 bases from J, with 11 bases between. This CDR3 is built from 12 residues. Full variable domain (remainder filled in from reference TRBV29-1 and TRBJ1-2): SAVISQKPSRDICQRGTSLTIQCQVDSQVTMMFWYRQQPGQSLTLIATANQGSEATYESGFVIDKFPISRPNLTFSTLTVSNMSPEDSSIYLCSVHDRFYGYTFGSGTRLTVV.